This T cell receptor (beta chain) was sequenced during a study of molecular identifiers for immune sequencing clone quantification. MiXCR, applied by TCRdb to the PCR reads, yields one record per CDR3 protein. The top ten clones hold about 0.8% of a sample with over 70,000 distinct CDR3 sequences, roughly 25% of them seen once. This CDR3 has 15 residues. The V gene's germline CDR1 is SGHVS and CDR2 FQNEAQ. Details on this clonotype: A read error may explain this, as a much larger clone is one base away.

This receptor was obtained from a human donor in good health. Some libraries in this study had Jurkat cell RNA spiked in. This chain links TRBV7-8 with TRBJ1-4; D is ambiguous. The source material was naive CD8+ T cells from blood, with Jurkat cell RNA spiked in. Noted subset: FACS-sorted CD8+CD4-CCR7+CD45RA+ naive T cells. The CDR3 sequence: CASSLAPLSDEKLVF. The CDR3 DNA sequence: TGTGCCAGCAGCTTAGCCCCCCTAAGCGACGAAAAACTGGTTTTT.